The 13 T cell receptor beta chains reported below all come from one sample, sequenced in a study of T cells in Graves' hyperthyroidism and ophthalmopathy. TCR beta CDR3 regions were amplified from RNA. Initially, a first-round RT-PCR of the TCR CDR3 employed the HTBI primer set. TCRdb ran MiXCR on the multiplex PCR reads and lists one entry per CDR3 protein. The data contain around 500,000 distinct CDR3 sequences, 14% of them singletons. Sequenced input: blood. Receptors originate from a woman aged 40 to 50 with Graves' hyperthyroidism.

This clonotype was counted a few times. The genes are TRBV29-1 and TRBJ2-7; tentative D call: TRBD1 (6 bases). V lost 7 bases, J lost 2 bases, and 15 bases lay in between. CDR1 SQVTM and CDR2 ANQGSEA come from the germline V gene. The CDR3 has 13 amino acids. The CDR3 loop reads CSALTGPTYEQYF. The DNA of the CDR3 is TGCAGCGCCCTGACAGGACCCACCTACGAGCAGTACTTC.

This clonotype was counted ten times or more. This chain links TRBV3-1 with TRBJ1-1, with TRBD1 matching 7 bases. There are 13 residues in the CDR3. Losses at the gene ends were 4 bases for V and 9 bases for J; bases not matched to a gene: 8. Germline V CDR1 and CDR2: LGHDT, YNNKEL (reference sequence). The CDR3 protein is CASSPNDRDKAFF. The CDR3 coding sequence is TGTGCCAGCAGCCCCAACGACAGGGACAAAGCTTTCTTT.

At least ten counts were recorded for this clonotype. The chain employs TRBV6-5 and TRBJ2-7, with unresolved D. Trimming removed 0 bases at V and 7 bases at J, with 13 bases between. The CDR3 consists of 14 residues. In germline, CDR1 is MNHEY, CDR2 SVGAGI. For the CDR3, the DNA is TGTGCCAGCAGTTACTCGATTCTTCAAGGAGAGCAGTACTTC. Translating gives CASSYSILQGEQYF.

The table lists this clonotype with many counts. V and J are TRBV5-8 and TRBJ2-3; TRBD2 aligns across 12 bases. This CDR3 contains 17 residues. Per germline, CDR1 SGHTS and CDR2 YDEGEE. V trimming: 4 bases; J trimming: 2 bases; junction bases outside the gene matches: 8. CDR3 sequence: CASSPRLAGAFTDTQYF. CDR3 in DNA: TGTGCCAGCAGCCCAAGACTAGCGGGAGCCTTCACAGATACGCAGTATTTT.

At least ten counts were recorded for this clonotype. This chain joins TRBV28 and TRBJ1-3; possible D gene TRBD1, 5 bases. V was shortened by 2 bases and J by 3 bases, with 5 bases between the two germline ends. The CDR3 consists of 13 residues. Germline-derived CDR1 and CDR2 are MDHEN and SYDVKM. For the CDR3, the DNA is TGTGCCAGCAGTTTAAGGGGTGGAAACACCATATATTTT. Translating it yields CASSLRGGNTIYF.

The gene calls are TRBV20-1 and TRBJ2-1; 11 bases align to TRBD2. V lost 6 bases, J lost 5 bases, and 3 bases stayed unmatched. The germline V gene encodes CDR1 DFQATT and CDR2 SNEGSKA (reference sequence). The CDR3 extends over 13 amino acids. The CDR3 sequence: CSAPTSGNNEQFF. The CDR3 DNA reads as TGCAGTGCCCCGACTAGCGGGAACAATGAGCAGTTCTTC.

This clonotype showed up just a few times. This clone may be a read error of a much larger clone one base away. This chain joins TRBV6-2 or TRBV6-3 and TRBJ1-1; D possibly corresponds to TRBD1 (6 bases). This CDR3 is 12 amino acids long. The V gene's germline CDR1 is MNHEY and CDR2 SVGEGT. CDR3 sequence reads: CASRIGGTGAFF. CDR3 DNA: TGTGCCAGCAGGATAGGGGGAACTGGAGCTTTCTTT.

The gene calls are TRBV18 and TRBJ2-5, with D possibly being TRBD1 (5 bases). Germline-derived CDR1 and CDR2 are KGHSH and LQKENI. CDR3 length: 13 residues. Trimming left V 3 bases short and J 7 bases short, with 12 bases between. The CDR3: CASSPGAVGTQYF. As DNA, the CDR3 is TGTGCCAGCTCACCTGGGGCGGTCGGGACCCAGTACTTC.

CDR3 nucleotides: TGTGCCAGCAGTTCCGGGGAAGCGGGAGGAAAGGACGAGCAGTACTTC. Its translation: CASSSGEAGGKDEQYF. The chain has TRBV27 and TRBJ2-7; 9 nucleotides align to TRBD2. Germline CDR1 reads MNHEY; CDR2 reads SMNVEV (reference sequence). V lost 4 bases, J lost 5 bases, and 12 bases stayed unmatched. This CDR3 is 16 amino acids long.

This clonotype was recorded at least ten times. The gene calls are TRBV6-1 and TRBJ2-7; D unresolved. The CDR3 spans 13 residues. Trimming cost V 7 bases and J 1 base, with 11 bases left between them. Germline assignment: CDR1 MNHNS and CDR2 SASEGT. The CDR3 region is CASIRTASYEQYF. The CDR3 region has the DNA TGTGCCAGCATCAGGACCGCTTCCTACGAGCAGTACTTC.

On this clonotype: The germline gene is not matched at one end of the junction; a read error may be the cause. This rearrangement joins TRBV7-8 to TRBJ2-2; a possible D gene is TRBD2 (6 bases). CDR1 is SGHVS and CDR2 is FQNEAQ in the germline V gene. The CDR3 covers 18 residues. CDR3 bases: TGTGCCGGCAGCTTAGTCTTTTTTGGGGGAGGTCAGGCCGGGGAGCTGTTTTTT. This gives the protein CAGSLVFFGGGQAGELFF.

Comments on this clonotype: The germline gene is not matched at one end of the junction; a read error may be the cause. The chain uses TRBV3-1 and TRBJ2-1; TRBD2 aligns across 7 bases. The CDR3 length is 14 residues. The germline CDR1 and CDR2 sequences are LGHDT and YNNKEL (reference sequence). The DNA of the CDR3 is TGTGCCAGCAACCAAGCTAGCGGCTACAATGAGCAGTTCTTC. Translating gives CASNQASGYNEQFF.

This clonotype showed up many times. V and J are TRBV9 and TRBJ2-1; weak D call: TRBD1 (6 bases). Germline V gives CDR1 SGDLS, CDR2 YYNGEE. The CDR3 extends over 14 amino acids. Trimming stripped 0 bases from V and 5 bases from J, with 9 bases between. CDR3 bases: TGTGCCAGCAGCGTAGGGGACATTAACAATGAGCAGTTCTTC. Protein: CASSVGDINNEQFF. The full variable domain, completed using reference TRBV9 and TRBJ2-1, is DSGVTQTPKHLITATGQRVTLRCSPRSGDLSVYWYQQSLDQGLQFLIQYYNGEERAKGNILERFSAQQFPDLHSELNLSSLELGDSALYFCASSVGDINNEQFFGPGTRLTVL.